These T cell receptor beta chains were read from a single sample in a study of blood T cell repertoires in COVID-19. Here immunoSEQ multiplex PCR was the method, and the copy in TCRdb shows in-frame clones only, minus some. The sample carries about 250,000 clones, about 90% recorded once. Sequenced: peripheral blood. The receptors shown here come from a man aged 18 to 35 with active or convalescent COVID-19. CDR3s include the opening cysteine and the closing phenylalanine or tryptophan. D genes are given only for firm matches. Size is omitted from some rows. Given values are once, few, many or a class for expanded clones.

D	size	V	J	CDR3	DNA
.	.	TRBV28	TRBJ1-4	CASRLAGINEKLFF	TGTGCCAGCAGACTCGCAGGGATCAATGAAAAACTGTTTTTT
TRBD1	.	TRBV6-2/TRBV6-3	TRBJ1-2	CASSRDSIYGYTF	TGTGCCAGCAGCCGGGACAGTATATATGGCTACACCTTC
.	.	TRBV20-1	TRBJ1-1	CSATENTEAFF	TGCAGTGCGACAGAAAACACTGAAGCTTTCTTT
TRBD1	.	TRBV12-5	TRBJ2-7	CASGLGQGVYEQYF	TGTGCTAGTGGTTTGGGACAGGGGGTTTACGAGCAGTACTTC
.	.	TRBV7-9	TRBJ1-1	CASSRWFGTAQGGNTEAFF	TGTGCCAGCAGCCGCTGGTTCGGGACGGCCCAAGGGGGGAACACTGAAGCTTTCTTT
.	.	TRBV5-6	TRBJ2-2	CASSAVGPSGTGELFF	TGTGCCAGCAGCGCAGTAGGACCTTCGGGAACCGGGGAGCTGTTTTTT
.	few	TRBV4-1	TRBJ1-4	CASSQEDPRARPNEKLFF	TGCGCCAGCAGCCAAGAGGATCCCAGGGCAAGGCCAAATGAAAAACTGTTTTTT
TRBD2	.	TRBV9	TRBJ2-2	CASSVTGTRNTGELFF	TGTGCCAGCAGCGTAACCGGGACTAGGAACACCGGGGAGCTGTTTTTT
TRBD1	.	TRBV6-5	TRBJ2-7	CASSPGTASYEQYF	TGTGCCAGCAGTCCCGGGACAGCAAGTTACGAGCAGTACTTC
.	.	TRBV6-5	TRBJ1-5	CASIPRVGQPQHF	TGTGCCAGCATCCCCCGGGTAGGTCAGCCCCAGCATTTT
.	.	TRBV7-8	TRBJ1-1	CASSLDDKIFEAFF	TGTGCCAGCAGCTTAGACGACAAGATCTTTGAAGCTTTCTTT
.	.	TRBV29-1	TRBJ1-5	CSVERANQHF	TGCAGCGTTGAGCGCGCTAACCAGCATTTT
.	once	TRBV7-2	TRBJ2-1	CASSLDGYNEQFF	TGTGCCAGCAGCTTAGACGGGTACAATGAGCAGTTCTTC
.	.	TRBV21-1	TRBJ2-2	CATRATSGNTGELFF	TGTGCCACCCGGGCGACTAGCGGTAACACCGGGGAGCTGTTTTTT
.	.	TRBV7-3	TRBJ2-3	CASSLAPTSSDTQYF	TGTGCCAGCAGCTTAGCTCCCACTAGCTCAGATACGCAGTATTTT
.	.	TRBV5-1	TRBJ1-1	CASSQSGTEAFF	TGCGCCAGCAGCCAATCAGGCACTGAAGCTTTCTTT
.	.	TRBV28	TRBJ1-5	CASSFRDTHQPQHF	TGTGCCAGCAGTTTCCGGGACACACATCAGCCCCAGCATTTT
.	.	TRBV7-6	TRBJ2-3	CASSLAGGSGDTQYF	TGTGCCAGCAGCTTAGCGGGGGGTTCAGGAGATACGCAGTATTTT
.	.	TRBV27	TRBJ1-5	CASTSGGSNQPQHF	TGTGCCAGCACCTCCGGGGGTAGCAATCAGCCCCAGCATTTT
TRBD2	.	TRBV12-3/TRBV12-4	TRBJ2-3	CASRRGDTQYF	TGTGCCAGCAGGCGGGGGGATACGCAGTATTTT
.	.	TRBV5-1	TRBJ1-3	CASSLVGDPRGNTIYF	TGCGCCAGCAGCTTGGTAGGGGATCCTCGAGGAAACACCATATATTTT
.	.	TRBV30	TRBJ2-2	CAWSVGGANTGELFF	TGTGCCTGGAGTGTAGGGGGGGCGAACACCGGGGAGCTGTTTTTT
.	.	TRBV9	TRBJ2-7	CASSVEGTGDYEQYF	TGTGCCAGCAGCGTGGAGGGGACTGGAGACTACGAGCAGTACTTC
TRBD1	.	TRBV2	TRBJ2-7	CASRTGITYEQYF	TGTGCCAGCAGGACAGGGATAACCTACGAGCAGTACTTC
.	.	TRBV4-2	TRBJ1-5	CASSQEEGQPQHF	TGTGCCAGCAGCCAAGAGGAGGGTCAGCCCCAGCATTTT
TRBD1	.	TRBV30	TRBJ1-2	CAWTLGTGARTYYGYTF	TGTGCCTGGACTCTGGGGACAGGGGCCAGAACCTACTATGGCTACACCTTC
.	few	TRBV7-3	TRBJ1-1	CASSPTGVLTEAFF	TGTGCCAGCAGCCCCACGGGGGTCCTCACTGAAGCTTTCTTT
TRBD2	.	TRBV7-9	TRBJ2-2	CASSPVWRGGDNTGELFF	TGTGCCAGCAGCCCGGTCTGGCGGGGGGGCGATAACACCGGGGAGCTGTTTTTT
.	.	TRBV16	TRBJ1-2	CASSQSQALYGYTF	TGTGCCAGCAGCCAATCCCAGGCCCTCTATGGCTACACCTTC
TRBD1	few	TRBV29-1	TRBJ1-3	CSATPGTAGNTIYF	TGCAGCGCGACCCCCGGGACAGCAGGAAACACCATATATTTT